The entry below describes one T cell receptor (beta chain). The data derive from a study of blood T cell repertoires in COVID-19. Whole-study context: Samples came from the United States, Italy and Spain, spanning acute and convalescent COVID-19. From T cells, B-cell-depleted T cells, or PBMCs came the material, which was cDNA or gDNA.

Those enrolled, adults aged about 18 to 89 years, came from about two dozen US areas. The CDR3 sequence is 16 residues long. Germline V gives CDR1 SEHNR, CDR2 FQNEAQ (reference sequence). The V gene lost 7 bases and the J gene lost 1 base, with 14 bases spanning the gap. This table comes from immunoSEQ multiplex PCR, and its TCRdb copy is limited to in-frame clones, with some not included. Seen here are fewer than 250,000 clones, over 80% observed once, and the top ten hold 2.6%. V gene TRBV7-9 combines with J gene TRBJ1-6; D may be TRBD1 (6 bases). Sequences were obtained from PBMCs or T cells enriched from blood (not recorded which). The sequence was collected from a woman younger than 45 with acute COVID-19. The CDR3: CASKGVMRSYNSPLHF. The CDR3 coding sequence is TGTGCCAGCAAGGGGGTTATGAGGTCCTATAATTCACCCCTCCACTTT.